This passage covers 18 T cell receptor beta chains from one sample sequenced in a study of glioma-infiltrating T cells after dendritic cell vaccination. The assay was immunoSEQ multiplex PCR, and TCRdb's table has in-frame clones only and misses some. The sample yields around 37,000 clones, approximately 82% seen once. This specimen consisted of blood, obtained before dendritic cell vaccination. The source of these receptors is a human donor with glioblastoma.

The rearrangement joins TRBV6-5 to TRBJ1-1, with D possibly TRBD1 on 5 matching bases. The V gene's germline CDR1 is MNHEY and CDR2 SVGAGI. Trimming cost V 6 bases and J 5 bases, with 10 bases left between them. This CDR3 spans 12 amino acids. In DNA form, the CDR3 reads TGTGCCAGCAGGGGGCCGAGAACTGAAGCTTTCTTT. Protein product: CASRGPRTEAFF.

The rearrangement uses TRBV27 and TRBJ2-7, with D perhaps matching TRBD1 (6 bases). Germline V gene data show CDR1 as MNHEY and CDR2 as SMNVEV (reference sequence). This CDR3 comprises 15 residues. Deletions cut 8 bases from V and 2 bases from J, with 19 bases between. Written as DNA, the CDR3 is TGTGCCAGCCGTACCCCCGGGACAACTGCCTACGAGCAGTACTTC. Translation gives CASRTPGTTAYEQYF.

In this sample, this clone turned up a few times. The chain uses TRBV6-5 and TRBJ2-7; D is possibly TRBD1 (6 bases). Trimming shortened V by 6 bases and J by 0 bases, and 12 bases separated the two germline ends. Germline loops: CDR1 MNHEY, CDR2 SVGAGI. The CDR3 is 14 residues long. The CDR3 DNA sequence: TGTGCCAGCAGCAGGACAGCGAGCTCCTACGAGCAGTACTTC. Amino acid sequence: CASSRTASSYEQYF.

The chain uses TRBV18 and TRBJ1-2, with D perhaps matching TRBD1 (5 bases). Germline assignment: CDR1 KGHSH and CDR2 LQKENI. V shed 3 bases and J shed 2 bases, with 10 bases lying between them. This CDR3 region has 14 residues. The CDR3 sequence: CASSPSTDNYGYTF. The CDR3, as DNA: TGTGCCAGCTCACCCTCGACAGACAACTATGGCTACACCTTC.

The V gene is TRBV19, the J gene TRBJ2-2, with 9 bases that match TRBD2. V lost 4 bases, J lost 3 bases, and 3 bases stayed unmatched. The CDR3 consists of 15 residues. Per germline, CDR1 LNHDA and CDR2 SQIVND (reference sequence). The CDR3 DNA follows: TGTGCCAGTAGTACGGGACTAGCCCACACCGGGGAGCTGTTTTTT. It specifies CASSTGLAHTGELFF.

V and J are TRBV6-1 and TRBJ2-1, with 8 bases matching TRBD2. Trimming removed 7 bases from V and 4 bases from J; junction bases left unmatched: 3. Per germline, CDR1 MNHNS and CDR2 SASEGT. The CDR3 runs to 13 residues. CDR3 in amino acids: CASMASGYNEQFF. The CDR3 DNA reads TGTGCCAGCATGGCTAGCGGGTACAATGAGCAGTTCTTC.

The V call is TRBV11-3, the J call TRBJ2-5; the D gene is possibly TRBD2 (5 bases). V was pared by 5 bases and J by 2 bases, with 18 bases between. The length of the CDR3 is 16 residues. CDR1 is SGHNT and CDR2 is YENEEA in the germline V gene. In DNA form, the CDR3 reads TGTGCCAGCAGCCCCTATGAGGGCCCAGAACAAGAGACCCAGTACTTC. Its translation is CASSPYEGPEQETQYF.

In the case of this clone: Different DNA sequences within this sample yield the same CDR3. This chain links TRBV6-5 with TRBJ1-6, with 9 bases fitting TRBD1. Germline CDR1 MNHEY, CDR2 SVGAGI. V lost 2 bases and J lost 13; bases outside the gene matches: 12. The CDR3 is 16 residues long. CDR3 in DNA: TGTGCCAGCAGTTACAGTTGGGACAGGGCAAACTCCCCCCTCCACTTT. Encoded protein: CASSYSWDRANSPLHF.

This clone has just one count. This rearrangement joins TRBV7-3 to TRBJ2-3, with 7 bases matching TRBD2. This CDR3 is 16 amino acids long. V shed 4 bases and J 0 bases; nucleotides not matched to a gene: 7. Germline-derived CDR1 and CDR2 are SGHTA and FQGTGA. CDR3 sequence: CASSSRGDPSTDTQYF. The CDR3, as DNA: TGTGCCAGCAGCTCCCGGGGGGACCCTAGCACAGATACGCAGTATTTT.

The rearrangement joins TRBV7-2 to TRBJ1-2; D possibly corresponds to TRBD1 (6 bases). The CDR3 runs 13 residues. The V gene lost 5 bases and the J gene lost 8 bases, with 15 bases spanning the gap. From germline, CDR1 is SGHTA and CDR2 FQGNSA. The CDR3 reads CASSTHFQGGYTF. The CDR3 region has the DNA TGTGCCAGCAGCACCCACTTCCAGGGGGGCTACACCTTC.

The CDR3 here is CASSPGGRGRSETQYF. The CDR3, as DNA: TGCGCCAGCAGCCCGGGGGGCAGGGGGCGAAGTGAGACCCAGTACTTC. The V call is TRBV5-1, the J call TRBJ2-5, with TRBD1 as a possible D gene (8 bases). Trimming removed 4 bases from V and 5 bases from J, with 21 bases in between. CDR1 and CDR2 from the germline V gene are SGHRS and YFSETQ. This CDR3 contains 16 residues.

The table lists this clone with a few counts. V usage is TRBV7-6 and J usage is TRBJ2-1; D is undetermined. The CDR3 totals 15 residues. The ends were cut back, 1 base at V and 4 bases at J, with 11 bases in the middle. CDR1 and CDR2 (germline): SGHVS, FNYEAQ. The CDR3 nucleotides are TGTGCCAGCAGCTTAGAGATTTTACAGTACAATGAGCAGTTCTTC. Protein: CASSLEILQYNEQFF.

The J gene is TRBJ1-1, the V gene TRBV5-4; unclear D gene. The CDR3 runs to 11 residues. V lost 5 bases to trimming and J lost 7 bases, with 9 bases between them. Per the germline V gene, CDR1 is SGHNT and CDR2 is YYREEE (reference sequence). The CDR3 loop is CASSGRGEAFF. DNA of the CDR3: TGTGCCAGCAGTGGTCGGGGTGAAGCTTTCTTT. Variable domain in full (rest from reference TRBV5-4 and TRBJ1-1): ETGVTQSPTHLIKTRGQQVTLRCSSQSGHNTVSWYQQALGQGPQFIFQYYREEENGRGNFPPRFSGLQFPNYSSELNVNALELDDSALYLCASSGRGEAFFGQGTRLTVV.

CDR3 nucleotide sequence: TGCGCCAGCAGCCAAGAGGGAGTCGGAGGGAGAGACTACGAGCAGTACTTC. Protein sequence: CASSQEGVGGRDYEQYF. The J gene is TRBJ2-7, the V gene TRBV4-3; D may be TRBD2 (6 bases). V lost 0 bases and J lost 3, with 18 bases in between. This CDR3 spans 17 amino acids. Germline V gene lookup returns CDR1 LGHNA and CDR2 YSLEER.

The chain carries TRBV2 and TRBJ1-2; D is possibly TRBD1 (6 bases). V lost 6 bases, J lost 2 bases, and 22 bases lay in between. The CDR3 runs 17 residues. Germline V gives CDR1 SNHLY, CDR2 FYNNEI. CDR3 in amino acids: CASSLPFIQGPNYGYTF. CDR3 nucleotides: TGTGCCAGCAGCCTCCCGTTCATACAGGGACCAAACTATGGCTACACCTTC. The full variable domain, rest sourced from reference TRBV2 and TRBJ1-2, is EPEVTQTPSHQVTQMGQEVILRCVPISNHLYFYWYRQILGQKVEFLVSFYNNEISEKSEIFDDQFSVERPDGSNFTLKIRSTKLEDSAMYFCASSLPFIQGPNYGYTFGSGTRLTVV.

The gene calls are TRBV7-8 and TRBJ2-3; 7 nucleotides line up with TRBD1. V lost 5 bases and J lost 2; bases outside the gene matches: 7. CDR1 and CDR2 (germline): SGHVS, FQNEAQ. The CDR3 has 15 amino acids. In DNA form, the CDR3 reads TGTGCCAGCAGCCGTAGGACAGGACACACAGATACGCAGTATTTT. Translating it yields CASSRRTGHTDTQYF.

This chain links TRBV18 with TRBJ1-1, with D possibly being TRBD1 (6 bases). The length of the CDR3 is 14 residues. Per the germline V gene, CDR1 is KGHSH and CDR2 is LQKENI. Deletions cut 4 bases from V and 7 bases from J, with 16 bases between. The DNA for the CDR3 is TGTGCCAGCTCACGCCCCGAAGAGGGACATGAAGCTTTCTTT. Protein: CASSRPEEGHEAFF.

The chain employs TRBV5-5 and TRBJ2-7, with D maybe TRBD1 (5 bases). The CDR3 covers 13 residues. Germline-derived CDR1 and CDR2 are SGHKS and YYEKEE (reference sequence). Trimming pared 1 base from V and 4 bases from J, leaving 9 bases between. The CDR3 DNA sequence: TGTGCCAGCAGCTTGACGCAGGGATACGAGCAGTACTTC. This sequence encodes CASSLTQGYEQYF.